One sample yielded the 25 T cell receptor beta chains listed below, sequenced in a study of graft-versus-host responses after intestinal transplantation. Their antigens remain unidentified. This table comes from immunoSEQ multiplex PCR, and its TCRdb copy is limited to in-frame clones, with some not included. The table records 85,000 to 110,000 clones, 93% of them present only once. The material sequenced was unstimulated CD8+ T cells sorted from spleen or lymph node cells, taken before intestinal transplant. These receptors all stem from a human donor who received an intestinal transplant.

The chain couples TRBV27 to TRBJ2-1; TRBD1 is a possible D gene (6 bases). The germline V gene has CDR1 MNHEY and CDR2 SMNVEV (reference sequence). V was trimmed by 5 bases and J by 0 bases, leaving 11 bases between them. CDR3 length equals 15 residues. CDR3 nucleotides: TGTGCCAGCAGTACAGGGCTAAGCTCCTACAATGAGCAGTTCTTC. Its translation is CASSTGLSSYNEQFF.

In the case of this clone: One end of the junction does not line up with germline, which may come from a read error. CDR3 coding DNA: TGTGCCAGCAGCTCCGGGACAGGGGGCTCCCACGAGCAGTACTTC. This encodes CASSSGTGGSHEQYF. The chain couples TRBV5-4 to TRBJ2-7; TRBD1 aligns across 12 bases. This CDR3 has 15 amino acids. Germline-derived CDR1 and CDR2 are SGHNT and YYREEE (reference sequence).

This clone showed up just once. The CDR3 DNA follows: TGTGCCAGCAGACCCCACGACAGGGACAACTATGGCTACACCTTC. Its protein is CASRPHDRDNYGYTF. The chain links TRBV6-1 to TRBJ1-2; 7 bases agree with TRBD1. The CDR3 totals 15 residues. CDR1 and CDR2 (germline): MNHNS, SASEGT. Trimming removed 6 bases from V and 2 bases from J; junction bases left unmatched: 9.

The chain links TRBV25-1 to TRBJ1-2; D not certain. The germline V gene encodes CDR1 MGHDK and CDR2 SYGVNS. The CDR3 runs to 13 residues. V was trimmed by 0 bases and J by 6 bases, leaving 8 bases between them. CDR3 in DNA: TGTGCCAGCAGTGAATATGCGACGGATGGCTACACCTTC. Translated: CASSEYATDGYTF.

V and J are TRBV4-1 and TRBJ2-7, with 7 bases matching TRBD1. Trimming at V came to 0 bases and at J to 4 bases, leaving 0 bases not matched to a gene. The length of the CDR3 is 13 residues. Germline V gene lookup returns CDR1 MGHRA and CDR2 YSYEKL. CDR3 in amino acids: CASSQDRGYEQYF. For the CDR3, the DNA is TGCGCCAGCAGCCAAGACAGGGGGTACGAGCAGTACTTC.

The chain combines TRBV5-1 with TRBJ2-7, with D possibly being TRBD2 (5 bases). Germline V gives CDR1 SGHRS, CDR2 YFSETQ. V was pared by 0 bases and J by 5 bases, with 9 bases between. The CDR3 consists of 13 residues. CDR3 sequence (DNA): TGCGCCAGCAGCTTGGACGCGGGTAACGAGCAGTACTTC. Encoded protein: CASSLDAGNEQYF.

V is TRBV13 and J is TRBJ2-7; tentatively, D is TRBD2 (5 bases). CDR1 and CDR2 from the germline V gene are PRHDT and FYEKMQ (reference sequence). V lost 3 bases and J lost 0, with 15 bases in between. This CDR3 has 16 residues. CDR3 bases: TGTGCCAGCAGCTTGGAGATCGGGGAGAGCTCCTACGAGCAGTACTTC. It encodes CASSLEIGESSYEQYF.

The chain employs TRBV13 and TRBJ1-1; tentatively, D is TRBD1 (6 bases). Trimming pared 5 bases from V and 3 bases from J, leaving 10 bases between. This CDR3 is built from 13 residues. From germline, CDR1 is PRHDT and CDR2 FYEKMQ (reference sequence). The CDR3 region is CASSIQGYTEAFF. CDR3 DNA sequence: TGTGCCAGCAGCATACAGGGTTACACTGAAGCTTTCTTT.

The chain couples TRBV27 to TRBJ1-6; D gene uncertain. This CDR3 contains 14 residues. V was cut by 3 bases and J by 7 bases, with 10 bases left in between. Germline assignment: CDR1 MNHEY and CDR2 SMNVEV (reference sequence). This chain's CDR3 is CASSFLYGNSPLHF. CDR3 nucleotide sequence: TGTGCCAGCAGTTTTCTATACGGGAATTCACCCCTCCACTTT.

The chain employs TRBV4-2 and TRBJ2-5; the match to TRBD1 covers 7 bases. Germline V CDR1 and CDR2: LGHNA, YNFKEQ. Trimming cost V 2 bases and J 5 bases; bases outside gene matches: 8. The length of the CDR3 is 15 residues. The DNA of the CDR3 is TGTGCCAGCAGCCAAACACAGGGGATTCGGGAGACCCAGTACTTC. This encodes CASSQTQGIRETQYF.

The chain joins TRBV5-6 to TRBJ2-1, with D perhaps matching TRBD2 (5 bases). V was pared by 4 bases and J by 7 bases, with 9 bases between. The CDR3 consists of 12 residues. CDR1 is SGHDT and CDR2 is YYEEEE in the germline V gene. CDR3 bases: TGTGCCAGCAGCCCGACGGGGAATGAGCAGTTCTTC. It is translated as CASSPTGNEQFF.

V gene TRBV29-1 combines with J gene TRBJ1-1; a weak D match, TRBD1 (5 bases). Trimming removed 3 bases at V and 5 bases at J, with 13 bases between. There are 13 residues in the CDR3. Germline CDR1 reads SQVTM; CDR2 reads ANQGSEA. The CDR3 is CSVEEGDGTEAFF. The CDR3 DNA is TGCAGCGTTGAGGAAGGGGATGGGACTGAAGCTTTCTTT.

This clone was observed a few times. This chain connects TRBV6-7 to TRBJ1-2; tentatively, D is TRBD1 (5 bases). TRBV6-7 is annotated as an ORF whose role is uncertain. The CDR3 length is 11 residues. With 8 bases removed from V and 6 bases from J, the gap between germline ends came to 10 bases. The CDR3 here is CASGGQDGYTF. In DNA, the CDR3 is TGTGCCAGCGGGGGTCAAGATGGCTACACCTTC.

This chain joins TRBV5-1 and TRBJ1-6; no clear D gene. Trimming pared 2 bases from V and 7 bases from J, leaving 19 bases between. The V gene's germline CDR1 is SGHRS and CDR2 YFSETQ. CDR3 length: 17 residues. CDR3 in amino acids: CASSFNSLWDGNSPLHF. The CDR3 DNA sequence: TGCGCCAGCAGCTTTAATAGCTTGTGGGATGGAAATTCACCCCTCCACTTT.

CDR3: CASSEASGPTYGYTF. The CDR3 nucleotides read TGTGCCAGCAGTGAAGCGTCCGGACCCACCTATGGCTACACCTTC. The chain has TRBV6-1 and TRBJ1-2; D ambiguous. V gave up 0 bases and J gave up 4 bases, with 12 bases separating them. CDR1 and CDR2 (germline): MNHNS, SASEGT. The CDR3 runs 15 residues.

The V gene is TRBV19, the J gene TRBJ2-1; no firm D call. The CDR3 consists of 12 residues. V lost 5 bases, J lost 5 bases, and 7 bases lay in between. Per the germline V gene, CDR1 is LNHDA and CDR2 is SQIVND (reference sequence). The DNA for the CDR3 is TGTGCCAGTAGTCCCCATAACAATGAGCAGTTCTTC. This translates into CASSPHNNEQFF.

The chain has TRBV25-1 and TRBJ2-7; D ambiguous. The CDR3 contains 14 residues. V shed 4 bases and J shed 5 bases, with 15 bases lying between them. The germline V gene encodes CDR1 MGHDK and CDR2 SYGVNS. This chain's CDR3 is CASSARALFHEQYF. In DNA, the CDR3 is TGTGCCAGCAGTGCCCGGGCCCTTTTCCACGAGCAGTACTTC.

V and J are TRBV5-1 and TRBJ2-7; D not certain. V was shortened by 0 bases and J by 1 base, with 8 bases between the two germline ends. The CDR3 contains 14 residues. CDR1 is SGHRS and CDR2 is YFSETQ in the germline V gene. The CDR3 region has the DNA TGCGCCAGCAGCTTGGCGAGCGAGTCCTACGAGCAGTACTTC. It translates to CASSLASESYEQYF.

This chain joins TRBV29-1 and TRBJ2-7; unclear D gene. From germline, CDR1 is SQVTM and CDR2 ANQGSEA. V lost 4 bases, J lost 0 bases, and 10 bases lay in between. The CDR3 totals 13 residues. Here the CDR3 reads CSVVRSSSYEQYF. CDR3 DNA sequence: TGCAGCGTTGTTAGGTCCAGCTCCTACGAGCAGTACTTC.

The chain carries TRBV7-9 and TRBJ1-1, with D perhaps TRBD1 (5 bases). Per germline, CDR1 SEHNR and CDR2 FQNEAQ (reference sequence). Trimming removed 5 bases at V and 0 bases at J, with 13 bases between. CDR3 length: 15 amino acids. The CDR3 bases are TGTGCCAGCAGCCTACTGACAGAAATGAACACTGAAGCTTTCTTT. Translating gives CASSLLTEMNTEAFF.

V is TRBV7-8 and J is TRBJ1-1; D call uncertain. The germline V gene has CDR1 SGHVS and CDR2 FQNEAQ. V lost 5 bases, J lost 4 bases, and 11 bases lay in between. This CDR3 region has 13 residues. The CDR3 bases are TGTGCCAGCAGCGCCTGGGTGGGCACTGAAGCTTTCTTT. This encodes CASSAWVGTEAFF.

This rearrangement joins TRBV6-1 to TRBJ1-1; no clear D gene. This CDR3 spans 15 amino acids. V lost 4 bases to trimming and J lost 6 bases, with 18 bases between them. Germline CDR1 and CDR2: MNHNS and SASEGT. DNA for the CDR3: TGTGCCAGCAGTGTATCCGTCGACGGCCGGCCTGAAGCTTTCTTT. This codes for CASSVSVDGRPEAFF.

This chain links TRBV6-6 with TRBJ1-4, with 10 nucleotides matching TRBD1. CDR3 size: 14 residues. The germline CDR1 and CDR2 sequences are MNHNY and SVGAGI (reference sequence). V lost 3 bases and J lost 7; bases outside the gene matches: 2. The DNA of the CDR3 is TGTGCCAGCAGTTATGGACAGGGGGGTGAAAAACTGTTTTTT. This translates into CASSYGQGGEKLFF.

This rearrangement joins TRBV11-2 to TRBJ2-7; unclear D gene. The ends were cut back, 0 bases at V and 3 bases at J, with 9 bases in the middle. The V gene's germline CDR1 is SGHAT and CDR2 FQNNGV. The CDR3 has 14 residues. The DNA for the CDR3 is TGTGCCAGCAGCTTAGATCGGGTGGGCTACGAGCAGTACTTC. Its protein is CASSLDRVGYEQYF.

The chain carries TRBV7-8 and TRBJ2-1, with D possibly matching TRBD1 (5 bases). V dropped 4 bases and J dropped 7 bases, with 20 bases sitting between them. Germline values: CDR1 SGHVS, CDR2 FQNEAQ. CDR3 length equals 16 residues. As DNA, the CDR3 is TGTGCCAGCAGCTCCCTGGGGCAGGGTGAAGTGAATGAGCAGTTCTTC. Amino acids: CASSSLGQGEVNEQFF. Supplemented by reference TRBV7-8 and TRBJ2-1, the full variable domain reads GAGVSQSPRYKVAKRGQDVALRCDPISGHVSLFWYQQALGQGPEFLTYFQNEAQLDKSGLPSDRFFAERPEGSVSTLKIQRTQQEDSAVYLCASSSLGQGEVNEQFFGPGTRLTVL.